The 4 T cell receptor beta chains below come from one sample, sequenced in a study of identical twins. TCRdb reprocessed the 5' RACE reads via MiXCR and lists one record per CDR3 protein. Of some 500,000 distinct CDR3 sequences listed, around 15% were seen once; the top ten hold about 0.94%. The sample was also reused in another study, on yellow fever vaccine responses in identical twins.

Sequenced sample: CD4+ T cells sorted from blood. The receptors derive from a woman under 30 in good health.

This clonotype has just a few counts. The gene calls are TRBV5-1 and TRBJ2-7; 8 bases agree with TRBD2. V shed 2 bases, J shed 0 bases, and the junction held 4 bases outside the gene matches. This CDR3 region has 15 residues. CDR1 and CDR2 (germline): SGHRS, YFSETQ. The CDR3: CASSLLAVGSYEQYF. CDR3 nucleotide sequence: TGCGCCAGCAGCTTACTAGCGGTGGGCTCCTACGAGCAGTACTTC.

This clonotype was counted between two and nine times. The V and J genes are TRBV2 and TRBJ2-3; D gene unclear. This CDR3 is built from 13 residues. Trimming removed 8 bases from V and 1 base from J, with 10 bases in between. CDR1 is SNHLY and CDR2 is FYNNEI in the germline V gene. The CDR3 DNA is TGTGCCAGCTGCGCAGGACGCACAGATACGCAGTATTTT. As protein: CASCAGRTDTQYF.

The chain has TRBV9 and TRBJ2-7; D is unclear. The V end was cut by 3 bases, the J end by 3 bases, with 13 bases between. There are 14 residues in the CDR3. Germline V gene data show CDR1 as SGDLS and CDR2 as YYNGEE. CDR3 DNA: TGTGCCAGCAGCGAGAGGACGACCTTCTACGAGCAGTACTTC. Amino acid sequence: CASSERTTFYEQYF.

This clonotype was observed at least ten times. This chain uses TRBV5-1 with TRBJ2-1, with D perhaps TRBD1 (6 bases). Germline CDR1 reads SGHRS; CDR2 reads YFSETQ. The CDR3 has 16 amino acids. V lost 5 bases and J 0 bases, leaving 15 bases between the germline ends. CDR3 amino acids: CASSLGGSSSYNEQFF. The CDR3 nucleotides are TGCGCCAGCAGTTTAGGGGGTTCAAGCTCCTACAATGAGCAGTTCTTC.